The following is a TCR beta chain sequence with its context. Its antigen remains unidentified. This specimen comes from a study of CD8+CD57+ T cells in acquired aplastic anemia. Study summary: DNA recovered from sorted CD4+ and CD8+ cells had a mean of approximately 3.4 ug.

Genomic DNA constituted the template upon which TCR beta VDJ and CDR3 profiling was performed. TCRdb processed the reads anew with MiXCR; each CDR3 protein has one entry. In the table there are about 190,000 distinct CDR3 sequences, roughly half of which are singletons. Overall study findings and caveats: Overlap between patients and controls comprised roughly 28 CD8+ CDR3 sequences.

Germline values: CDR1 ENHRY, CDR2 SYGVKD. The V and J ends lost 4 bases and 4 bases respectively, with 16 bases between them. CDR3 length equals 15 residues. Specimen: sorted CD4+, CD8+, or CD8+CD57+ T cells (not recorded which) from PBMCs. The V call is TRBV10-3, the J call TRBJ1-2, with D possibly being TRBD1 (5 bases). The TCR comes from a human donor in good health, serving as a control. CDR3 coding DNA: TGTGCCATCAGTGCAAAGGGGATAAGATTCTATGGCTACACCTTC. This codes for CAISAKGIRFYGYTF.